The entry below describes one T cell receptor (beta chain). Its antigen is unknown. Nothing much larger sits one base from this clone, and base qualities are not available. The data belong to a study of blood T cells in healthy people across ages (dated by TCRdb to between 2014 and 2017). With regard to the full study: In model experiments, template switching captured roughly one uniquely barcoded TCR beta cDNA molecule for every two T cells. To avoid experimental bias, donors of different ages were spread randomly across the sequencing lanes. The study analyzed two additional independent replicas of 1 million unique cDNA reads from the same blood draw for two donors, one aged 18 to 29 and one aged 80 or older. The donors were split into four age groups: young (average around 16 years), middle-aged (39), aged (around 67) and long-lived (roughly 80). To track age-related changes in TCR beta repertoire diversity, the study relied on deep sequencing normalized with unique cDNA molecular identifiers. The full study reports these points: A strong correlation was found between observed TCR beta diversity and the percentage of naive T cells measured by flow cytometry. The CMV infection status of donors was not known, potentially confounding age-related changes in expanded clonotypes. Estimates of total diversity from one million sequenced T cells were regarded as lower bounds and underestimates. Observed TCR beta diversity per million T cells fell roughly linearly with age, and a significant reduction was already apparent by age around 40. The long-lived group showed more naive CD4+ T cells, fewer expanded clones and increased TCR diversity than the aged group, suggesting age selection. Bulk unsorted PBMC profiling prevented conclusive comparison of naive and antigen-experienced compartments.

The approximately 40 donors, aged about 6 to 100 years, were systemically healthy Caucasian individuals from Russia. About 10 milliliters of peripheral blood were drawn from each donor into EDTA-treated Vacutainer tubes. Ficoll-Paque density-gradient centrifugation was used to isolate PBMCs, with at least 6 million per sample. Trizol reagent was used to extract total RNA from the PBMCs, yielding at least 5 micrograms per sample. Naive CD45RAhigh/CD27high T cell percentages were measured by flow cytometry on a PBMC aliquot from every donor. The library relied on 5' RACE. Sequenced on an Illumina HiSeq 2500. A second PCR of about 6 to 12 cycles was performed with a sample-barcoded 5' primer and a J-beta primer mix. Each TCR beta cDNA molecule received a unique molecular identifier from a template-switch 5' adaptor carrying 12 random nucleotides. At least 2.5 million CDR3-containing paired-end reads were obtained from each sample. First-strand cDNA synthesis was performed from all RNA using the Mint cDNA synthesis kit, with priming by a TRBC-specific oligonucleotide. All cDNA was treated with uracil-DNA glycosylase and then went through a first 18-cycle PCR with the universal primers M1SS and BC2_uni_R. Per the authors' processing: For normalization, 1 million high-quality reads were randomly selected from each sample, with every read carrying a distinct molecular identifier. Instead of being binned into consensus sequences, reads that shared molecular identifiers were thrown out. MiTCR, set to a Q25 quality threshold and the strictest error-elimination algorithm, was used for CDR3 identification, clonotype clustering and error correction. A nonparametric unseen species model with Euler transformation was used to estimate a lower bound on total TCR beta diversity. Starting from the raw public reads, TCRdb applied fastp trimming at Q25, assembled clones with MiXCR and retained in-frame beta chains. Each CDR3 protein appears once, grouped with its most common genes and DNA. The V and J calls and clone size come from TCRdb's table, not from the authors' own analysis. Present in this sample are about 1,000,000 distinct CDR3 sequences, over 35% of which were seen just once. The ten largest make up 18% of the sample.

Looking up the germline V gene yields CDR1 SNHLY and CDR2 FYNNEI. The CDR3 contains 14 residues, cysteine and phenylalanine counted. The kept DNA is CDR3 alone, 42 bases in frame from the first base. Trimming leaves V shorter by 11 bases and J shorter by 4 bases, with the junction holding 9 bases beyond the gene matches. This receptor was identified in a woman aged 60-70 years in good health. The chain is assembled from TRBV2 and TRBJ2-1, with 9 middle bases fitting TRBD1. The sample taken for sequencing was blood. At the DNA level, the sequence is TGTGCCCTACTCCGGGACAGGGCATACAATGAGCAGTTCTTC. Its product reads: CALLRDRAYNEQFF.